Described below is a single T cell receptor beta chain sequence and its context. This clonotype was counted only a few times. Its antigen is not yet known. No base quality values were provided; no much bigger clone lies one nucleotide off. Receptor amplification or capture employed RACE. Sequencing instrument: NextSeq 500. During library preparation, unique molecular identifiers were attached to individual cDNA molecules so that TCRs could be counted in a quantitative, reproducible way. Both TCR alpha and TCR beta chains were sequenced from each blood RNA sample. The authors' pipeline ran thus. The median number of TCRs per sample was around 96,000, ranging from roughly 23,224 to 690,600. V, J and CDR3 annotation of the TCR reads was performed with the Decombinator software suite. To make PS versus PT1 abundance plots, every sample was subsampled to the same number of TCRs (28,000). TCRs were defined as expanded if absent before sensitization and observed at least eight times at the 2-week time point. TCRdb reprocessing: public reads trimmed at Q25 with fastp, clones called with MiXCR, in-frame beta chains kept. Rows with a matching CDR3 protein are joined into one entry that keeps the most common DNA and genes. TCRdb's processing, not the authors' own work, is the source of the V and J calls. Across this sample there are more than 90,000 distinct CDR3 sequences, with under 12% seen only once. Jointly, the top ten make up roughly 2.4% of the sample.

The sample is drawn from a study of human T cells and chemical hapten exposure (dated by TCRdb to about 2021). A note on the overall study: For sensitization, 2% DPC in acetone was applied to an approximately 2 cm by approximately 2 cm area of upper inner arm skin. Blood samples were taken from patients before sensitization (week 0) and at 2, 6 and about 24 weeks after DPC sensitization. Patch tests used Finn chambers with 0.01% DPC on the upper back, scored after 6 days by International Contact Dermatitis Research Group standards. For TCR sequencing, blood came from 25 to 35 alopecia patients at anywhere from one to four time points (pre-sensitization, 2, 6 and 24 weeks). Patients additionally received weekly therapeutic DPC doses to the scalp throughout the approximately 24-week study period. Peripheral blood TCR repertoire changes were tracked in vivo in alopecia patients during primary and secondary sensitization to the hapten diphenylcyclopropenone (DPC). Libraries were pooled for sequencing, and variation in per-sample TCR yields was attributed mainly to small differences in library volumes within the pool. The mostly female patient cohort included alopecia areata with under or over 50% scalp involvement, alopecia totalis and alopecia universalis. What the work shows at the level of the full study, not this receptor alone: Alopecia, a presumed autoimmune disease, was present in all patients, so the immune response of the patients might differ from that of healthy individuals. Compared with pre-sensitization or healthy control sets, expanded TCRs formed significantly more large CDR3 similarity clusters, which is consistent with antigen-driven responses. Patch test score was positively correlated with the number of PT1 expanded TCRs, with significance at thresholds 8, 16 and 32 but not at 4. The number of TCRs above 1 in 1000 frequency did not change with DPC sensitization; there was no evidence of global repertoire structure alterations. After repeated subsampling, the strength of the expansion versus patch-test correlation and the threshold at which it became significant changed.

The time point label, read with the paper, signifies: patch test 1, 2 weeks after DPC sensitization. The intended sense of this specimen's treatment or condition label: therapeutic diphenylcyclopropenone sensitization with weekly scalp DPC. At every patch-test visit, the blood draw took place before the patch test was put on. Eligible patients were aged 18 to 70, diagnosed with alopecia, deemed suitable for DPC therapy, and excluded if pregnant. Total RNA was extracted from unfractionated whole blood collected in Tempus Blood RNA tubes. Cut back by 7 bases and 6 bases, the V and J ends lie 12 bases apart. CDR3 length: 12 amino acids, cysteine to phenylalanine. Only the CDR3 DNA stays, 36 bases, in frame from base 1. CDR1 is given as SEHNR and CDR2 as FQNEAQ, both from the germline V gene (reference sequence).

This chain joins TRBV7-9 to TRBJ1-2; too little of a D gene remains to name it. Sequenced material: whole blood, taken in connection with sensitization to the hapten diphenylcyclopropenone (DPC). The TCR was taken from a man aged 40-55 years with alopecia areata. Some clones in this sample may be carry-over from other donors' samples. In nucleotide form, the sequence is TGTGCCAGCACCCACGAGGTTGATGGCTACACCTTC. Its protein product is CASTHEVDGYTF.